This passage covers 29 T cell receptor beta chains from one sample sequenced in a study of cytomegalovirus exposure and HLA in healthy donors. PCR was performed using 60 Vbeta and 13 Jbeta primers. Sequencing used immunoSEQ multiplex PCR; TCRdb keeps in-frame clones, though not all of them. This sample carries approximately 150,000 clones, over 80% of them seen once, and the ten largest clones take 3% to 3.5%. The sequenced sample consisted of PBMCs. These receptors all stem from a male donor in good health and CMV-seronegative.

The gene calls are TRBV7-3 and TRBJ2-1; perhaps TRBD1 as D (5 bases). The V and J ends lost 6 bases and 9 bases respectively, with 15 bases between them. This CDR3 contains 13 residues. CDR1 is SGHTA and CDR2 is FQGTGA in the germline V gene. CDR3 in amino acids: CASSPPGSSEQFF. The CDR3 region has the DNA TGTGCCAGCAGTCCGCCAGGGTCGAGTGAGCAGTTCTTC. Complete variable domain (other parts from reference TRBV7-3 and TRBJ2-1): GAGVSQTPSNKVTEKGKYVELRCDPISGHTALYWYRQSLGQGPEFLIYFQGTGAADDSGLPNDRFFAVRPEGSVSTLKIQRTERGDSAVYLCASSPPGSSEQFFGPGTRLTVL.

The chain has TRBV27 and TRBJ2-3; tentatively, D is TRBD1 (5 bases). This CDR3 comprises 14 residues. Trimming took 5 bases from V and 7 from J, leaving 16 bases between them. The V gene's germline CDR1 is MNHEY and CDR2 SMNVEV (reference sequence). CDR3 residues: CASSPDTRRNTQYF. The CDR3 DNA follows: TGTGCCAGCAGTCCGGACACCCGCAGGAATACGCAGTATTTT.

The table lists this clone with a count of one. The CDR3 DNA reads as TGCGCCAGCAGCCAAGATATCGGGGTCTACGAGCAGTACTTC. Amino acid sequence: CASSQDIGVYEQYF. V is TRBV4-3 and J is TRBJ2-7; maybe TRBD2 (5 bases). V lost 0 bases and J 3 bases, leaving 9 bases between the germline ends. The CDR3 sequence is 14 residues long. Per the germline V gene, CDR1 is LGHNA and CDR2 is YSLEER.

This clone was observed once. This sequence joins TRBV19 and TRBJ2-4, with 7 bases lining up with TRBD1. After removal of 5 bases from V and 4 bases from J, the junction contained 8 bases not matched to a gene. Germline CDR1 is LNHDA and CDR2 is SQIVND (reference sequence). The CDR3 is 15 residues long. The CDR3 sequence is CASSLQGTGKNIQYF. The CDR3 DNA follows: TGTGCCAGTAGTCTACAGGGGACGGGTAAAAACATTCAGTACTTC.

This rearrangement joins TRBV30 to TRBJ2-5, with TRBD2 matching over 13 bases. Looked up from germline, CDR1 is GTSNPN and CDR2 is SVGIG (reference sequence). The CDR3 extends over 19 amino acids. V dropped 2 bases and J dropped 6; count of bases not matched to a gene: 18. The DNA for the CDR3 is TGTGCCTGGAGTAGCGACGGGACTAGCGGGATATCTTCCAGAAAGACCCAGTACTTC. Its protein is CAWSSDGTSGISSRKTQYF.

The chain carries TRBV4-2 and TRBJ1-5; 10 nucleotides line up with TRBD1. Germline CDR1 is LGHNA and CDR2 is YNFKEQ. V was clipped by 3 bases and J by 6 bases; unmatched bases: 5. The CDR3 spans 15 residues. CDR3 sequence reads: CASSHGDRGSQPQHF. The CDR3, as DNA: TGTGCCAGCAGCCACGGGGACAGGGGTAGTCAGCCCCAGCATTTT.

This chain links TRBV25-1 with TRBJ1-5; TRBD1 matches 7 bases. V was clipped by 2 bases and J by 7 bases; unmatched bases: 5. The CDR3 totals 14 residues. The germline V gene has CDR1 MGHDK and CDR2 SYGVNS. The CDR3 region is CASSEEGARQPQHF. In nucleotides, the CDR3 is TGTGCCAGCAGTGAAGAGGGGGCGCGGCAGCCCCAGCATTTT.

The gene calls are TRBV6-5 and TRBJ1-2, with 10 bases fitting TRBD1. The V gene end was trimmed by 5 bases and the J gene end by 4 bases; junction bases not matched to a gene: 1. The CDR3 runs to 13 residues. Germline loops: CDR1 MNHEY, CDR2 SVGAGI. The DNA of the CDR3 is TGTGCCAGCAGTGGGGACAGGGGCTATGGCTACACCTTC. Translation gives CASSGDRGYGYTF.

The gene calls are TRBV7-2 and TRBJ2-7; 7 nucleotides match TRBD2. The CDR3 is made up of 14 amino acids. The trim removed 7 bases at V and 1 base at J, leaving 7 bases unmatched. The germline V gene has CDR1 SGHTA and CDR2 FQGNSA. CDR3 protein: CASTPGLTSYEQYF. CDR3 DNA sequence: TGTGCCAGCACCCCGGGACTAACTTCCTACGAGCAGTACTTC.

The rearrangement joins TRBV27 to TRBJ2-7; weak D call: TRBD2 (6 bases). With 7 bases removed from V and 0 bases from J, the gap between germline ends came to 13 bases. The germline V gene has CDR1 MNHEY and CDR2 SMNVEV (reference sequence). The CDR3 loop spans 14 amino acids. CDR3 DNA: TGTGCCAGCACCCCGGTGGGGGGCTCCTACGAGCAGTACTTC. It translates to CASTPVGGSYEQYF.

The chain's CDR3 is CSVEVSYEQYF. The CDR3 coding sequence is TGCAGCGTTGAAGTATCCTACGAGCAGTACTTC. The gene calls are TRBV29-1 and TRBJ2-5; D is unresolved. The J call may be in error: the DNA end matches TRBJ2-7 better. CDR1 is SQVTM, CDR2 ANQGSEA, per germline. This CDR3 comprises 11 residues.

This chain links TRBV27 with TRBJ2-2; D unclear. The ends were cut back, 4 bases at V and 6 bases at J, with 6 bases in the middle. Germline CDR1 MNHEY, CDR2 SMNVEV (reference sequence). The CDR3 is 12 residues long. The CDR3 DNA sequence: TGTGCCAGCAGTTATTTCGCCGGGGAGCTGTTTTTT. The encoded protein is CASSYFAGELFF.

This chain links TRBV2 with TRBJ1-1; TRBD1 is a possible D gene (6 bases). CDR3 length equals 17 residues. The V end lost 6 bases, the J end lost 5 bases, and 25 bases lay between the germline ends. CDR1 and CDR2 from the germline V gene are SNHLY and FYNNEI. This CDR3 reads CASRSPDPPGVRTEAFF. CDR3 sequence (DNA): TGTGCCAGCAGGTCACCCGACCCTCCAGGGGTACGGACTGAAGCTTTCTTT. Supplemented by reference TRBV2 and TRBJ1-1, the full variable domain reads EPEVTQTPSHQVTQMGQEVILRCVPISNHLYFYWYRQILGQKVEFLVSFYNNEISEKSEIFDDQFSVERPDGSNFTLKIRSTKLEDSAMYFCASRSPDPPGVRTEAFFGQGTRLTVV.

The chain recombines TRBV6-1 with TRBJ1-6; no firm D call. V was shortened by 4 bases and J by 6 bases, with 7 bases between the two germline ends. Germline V CDR1 and CDR2: MNHNS, SASEGT. The CDR3 sequence is 13 residues long. This CDR3 reads CASSVNSNSPLHF. The CDR3 nucleotides read TGTGCCAGCAGTGTTAACAGTAATTCACCCCTCCACTTT.

V is TRBV9 and J is TRBJ2-3; 9 nucleotides align to TRBD2. Germline loops: CDR1 SGDLS, CDR2 YYNGEE. Trimming removed 4 bases from V and 3 bases from J; junction bases left unmatched: 6. CDR3 length: 15 amino acids. The CDR3 coding sequence is TGTGCCAGCAGCATACGGCTAGCGGGGACAGATACGCAGTATTTT. This sequence encodes CASSIRLAGTDTQYF. The variable domain in full, completed from reference TRBV9 and TRBJ2-3, reads DSGVTQTPKHLITATGQRVTLRCSPRSGDLSVYWYQQSLDQGLQFLIQYYNGEERAKGNILERFSAQQFPDLHSELNLSSLELGDSALYFCASSIRLAGTDTQYFGPGTRLTVL.

This clone was detected once. This chain links TRBV28 with TRBJ2-7, with 9 positions matching TRBD1. Germline values: CDR1 MDHEN, CDR2 SYDVKM. The CDR3 has 15 residues. V dropped 5 bases and J dropped 6; count of bases not matched to a gene: 11. The CDR3 region is CASSPTGTGSSEQYF. CDR3 DNA: TGTGCCAGCAGTCCCACCGGGACAGGGTCATCCGAGCAGTACTTC.

This clone appeared a single time. One end of the junction does not line up with germline, which may come from a read error. This chain connects TRBV7-9 to TRBJ2-7, with D unresolved. CDR1 is SEHNR, CDR2 FQNEAQ, per germline (reference sequence). The CDR3 runs 16 residues. This chain's CDR3 is CSSSLEAGPFSYEQYF. The CDR3 coding sequence is TGTTCCAGCAGCTTAGAGGCAGGTCCTTTCTCCTACGAGCAGTACTTC. Together with reference TRBV7-9 and TRBJ2-7, the CDR3 gives the full variable domain: DTGVSQNPRHKITKRGQNVTFRCDPISEHNRLYWYRQTLGQGPEFLTYFQNEAQLEKSRLLSDRFSAERPKGSFSTLEIQRTEQGDSAMYLCSSSLEAGPFSYEQYFGPGTRLTVT.

This clone was observed a single time. V gene TRBV27 combines with J gene TRBJ1-1; D perhaps matches TRBD1 (5 bases). CDR1 MNHEY and CDR2 SMNVEV come from the germline V gene (reference sequence). Trimming pared 6 bases from V and 1 base from J, leaving 9 bases between. This CDR3 comprises 13 residues. CDR3 coding DNA: TGTGCCAGCAGGCCAACAGGGAACACTGAAGCTTTCTTT. Translating it yields CASRPTGNTEAFF.

The chain joins TRBV6-5 to TRBJ1-1, with D maybe TRBD1 (5 bases). V gave up 7 bases and J gave up 3 bases, with 15 bases separating them. The CDR3 totals 14 residues. Germline CDR1 and CDR2: MNHEY and SVGAGI. The CDR3 DNA reads as TGTGCCAGCACCCCCGGGGGTAAACACACTGAAGCTTTCTTT. Its protein is CASTPGGKHTEAFF.

The rearrangement joins TRBV6-1 to TRBJ2-1; no firm D call. Between the trimmed V and J ends, which lost 5 bases and 2 bases, there was a span of 10 bases. Germline assignment: CDR1 MNHNS and CDR2 SASEGT. The CDR3 covers 14 residues. The CDR3 protein is CASSKPTTYNEQFF. In DNA form, the CDR3 reads TGTGCCAGCAGTAAGCCCACCACCTACAATGAGCAGTTCTTC.

V and J are TRBV7-9 and TRBJ2-5; D might be TRBD1 (5 bases). The J call may be incorrect, as the DNA end agrees better with TRBJ2-7. Germline V lookup: CDR1 SEHNR, CDR2 FQNEAQ (reference sequence). There are 14 residues in the CDR3. CDR3 residues: CASSLYDSTYEQYF. The CDR3 DNA follows: TGTGCCAGCAGCTTATACGACAGTACCTACGAGCAGTACTTC.

The chain recombines TRBV6-6 with TRBJ2-1, with 9 bases lining up with TRBD1. Germline V gene lookup returns CDR1 MNHNY and CDR2 SVGAGI (reference sequence). With 6 bases clipped from V and 5 bases from J, the junction kept 5 bases outside the gene matches. CDR3 size: 14 residues. CDR3 bases: TGTGCCAGCAGGATGGGGACAGGGCACAATGAGCAGTTCTTC. This sequence encodes CASRMGTGHNEQFF.

The genes are TRBV4-2 and TRBJ1-1; the D gene is possibly TRBD1 (5 bases). The germline V gene has CDR1 LGHNA and CDR2 YNFKEQ. This CDR3 spans 13 amino acids. V shed 4 bases and J shed 3 bases, with 9 bases lying between them. Here the CDR3 reads CASSPPRDTEAFF. The CDR3 bases are TGTGCCAGCAGCCCCCCCAGGGACACTGAAGCTTTCTTT.

The genes are TRBV5-1 and TRBJ1-2; 7 nucleotides align to TRBD1. Germline CDR1 SGHRS, CDR2 YFSETQ. With 4 bases clipped from V and 8 bases from J, the junction kept 11 bases outside the gene matches. The length of the CDR3 is 14 residues. The CDR3 sequence is CASSTHMTGSGYTF. The DNA of the CDR3 is TGCGCCAGCAGCACACACATGACAGGGAGCGGCTACACCTTC.

V and J are TRBV9 and TRBJ2-7; 7 bases align to TRBD1. J was trimmed by 7 bases and V by 5 bases; bases with no gene match: 12. CDR1 and CDR2 from the germline V gene are SGDLS and YYNGEE. There are 14 residues in the CDR3. The CDR3 DNA reads TGTGCCAGCAGTCCCGGGACAGCACTACGGGAGCAGTACTTC. It is translated as CASSPGTALREQYF.

V gene TRBV7-8 combines with J gene TRBJ2-1; a possible D gene is TRBD1 (5 bases). Germline V gives CDR1 SGHVS, CDR2 FQNEAQ. The length of the CDR3 is 14 residues. Trimming took off 4 bases at V and 8 bases at J, with 15 bases between the two ends. The CDR3 region is CASSSTPRAHEQFF. For the CDR3, the DNA is TGTGCCAGCAGCTCGACGCCCAGGGCCCATGAGCAGTTCTTC.

As DNA, the CDR3 is TGTGCCAGCAGCTTAACGGGACAGGGGAACACCGGGGAGCTGTTTTTT. The encoded protein is CASSLTGQGNTGELFF. This rearrangement joins TRBV7-3 to TRBJ2-2; 9 bases line up with TRBD1. Germline loops: CDR1 SGHTA, CDR2 FQGTGA. V was clipped by 0 bases and J by 1 base; unmatched bases: 0. The CDR3 has 16 amino acids.

The chain employs TRBV6-5 and TRBJ2-3; 9 nucleotides agree with TRBD1. With 5 bases clipped from V and 5 bases from J, the junction kept 2 bases outside the gene matches. Germline V lookup: CDR1 MNHEY, CDR2 SVGAGI. This CDR3 comprises 13 residues. Written as DNA, the CDR3 is TGTGCCAGCAGTACAGGGGGCCAAGATACGCAGTATTTT. Its protein product is CASSTGGQDTQYF.

The chain uses TRBV7-2 and TRBJ2-5; TRBD2 aligns across 10 bases. Germline CDR1 reads SGHTA; CDR2 reads FQGNSA. With 1 base clipped from V and 3 bases from J, the junction kept 8 bases outside the gene matches. There are 17 residues in the CDR3. Here the CDR3 reads CASSLGLTSGVKETQYF. The CDR3 DNA reads as TGTGCCAGCAGCTTAGGGCTAACTAGCGGGGTTAAAGAGACCCAGTACTTC.